The 18 T cell receptor beta chains presented below share a single source sample, sequenced in a study of PD-1 blockade in classical Hodgkin lymphoma. Profiled with immunoSEQ multiplex PCR; TCRdb holds only in-frame clones, not every one. The table records around 26,000 clones, over 75% of them present only once. The time point here: cycle 4 day 1 (C4D1), after five to seven weeks of nivolumab. The patients all showed relapse after autologous stem cell transplantation, while their brentuximab vedotin exposure varied. From thawed PBMCs, CD4+ T cells were purified using magnetic negative selection. This specimen consisted of CD4+ T cells from blood, obtained before the fourth cycle of nivolumab. The receptors were sampled from a human donor with classical Hodgkin lymphoma.

This sequence joins TRBV6-4 and TRBJ2-1, with D tentatively TRBD1 or TRBD2 (7 bases each). V was cut by 4 bases and J by 7 bases, with 11 bases left in between. This CDR3 contains 13 residues. Germline assignment: CDR1 MRHNA and CDR2 SNTAGT. CDR3 sequence reads: CASSGQGGNEQFF. DNA of the CDR3: TGTGCCAGCAGTGGACAGGGAGGGAATGAGCAGTTCTTC.

The chain combines TRBV7-6 with TRBJ2-1; 8 nucleotides line up with TRBD2. Looked up from germline, CDR1 is SGHVS and CDR2 is FNYEAQ. V lost 3 bases and J lost 7; bases outside the gene matches: 11. The CDR3 consists of 16 residues. The DNA for the CDR3 is TGTGCCAGCAGCTTGAGGAATCTCGGGGGGGCGAATGAGCAGTTCTTC. Amino acid sequence: CASSLRNLGGANEQFF.

This clone has a handful of counts. The J gene is TRBJ2-3, the V gene TRBV7-8; a possible D gene is TRBD2 (6 bases). The CDR3 contains 16 residues. Germline V gives CDR1 SGHVS, CDR2 FQNEAQ. V was shortened by 4 bases and J by 0 bases, with 14 bases between the two germline ends. CDR3 nucleotides: TGTGCCAGCAGCTCTACGGGAGATTCTAGCACAGATACGCAGTATTTT. This codes for CASSSTGDSSTDTQYF.

The chain employs TRBV11-2 and TRBJ1-3, with no clear D. Trimming shortened V by 0 bases and J by 0 bases, and 9 bases separated the two germline ends. Looked up from germline, CDR1 is SGHAT and CDR2 is FQNNGV. The CDR3 is 16 residues long. CDR3 region: CASSLDAFNSGNTIYF. CDR3 DNA sequence: TGTGCCAGCAGCTTAGATGCCTTCAACTCTGGAAACACCATATATTTT.

V and J are TRBV19 and TRBJ2-2; 9 bases fit TRBD1. The CDR3 spans 15 residues. Germline V lookup: CDR1 LNHDA, CDR2 SQIVND (reference sequence). Trimming cost V 6 bases and J 6 bases; bases outside gene matches: 8. The CDR3: CASSPGTGRPGELFF. In nucleotides, the CDR3 is TGTGCCAGTAGCCCCGGGACAGGGCGGCCCGGGGAGCTGTTTTTT. The entire variable domain, with the rest obtained from reference TRBV19 and TRBJ2-2, is as follows: DGGITQSPKYLFRKEGQNVTLSCEQNLNHDAMYWYRQDPGQGLRLIYYSQIVNDFQKGDIAEGYSVSREKKESFPLTVTSAQKNPTAFYLCASSPGTGRPGELFFGEGSRLTVL.

Here the CDR3 DNA reads TGTGCCAGCTCGCCGTCGGGGGCCGGGTTAGATACGCAGTATTTT. Encoded protein: CASSPSGAGLDTQYF. The rearrangement uses TRBV18 and TRBJ2-3; the D gene could be TRBD1 or TRBD2 (6 bases each). This CDR3 is 15 amino acids long. The ends were cut back, 6 bases at V and 5 bases at J, with 18 bases in the middle. Looked up from germline, CDR1 is KGHSH and CDR2 is LQKENI. Full variable domain (remainder filled in from reference TRBV18 and TRBJ2-3): NAGVMQNPRHLVRRRGQEARLRCSPMKGHSHVYWYRQLPEEGLKFMVYLQKENIIDESGMPKERFSAEFPKEGPSILRIQQVVRGDSAAYFCASSPSGAGLDTQYFGPGTRLTVL.

This rearrangement joins TRBV19 to TRBJ1-5; 10 bases align to TRBD1. There are 15 residues in the CDR3. Germline CDR1 LNHDA, CDR2 SQIVND (reference sequence). Germline trimming cut 1 base from V and 4 bases from J; bases unmatched to any gene: 1. CDR3 DNA: TGTGCCAGTAGTATAGGGGACAGGGGAAATCAGCCCCAGCATTTT. It yields the protein CASSIGDRGNQPQHF.

This chain joins TRBV5-1 and TRBJ2-5; 11 bases fit TRBD2. CDR3 length: 18 residues. The V and J ends lost 4 bases and 1 base, in that order; junction bases with no gene match: 12. Germline assignment: CDR1 SGHRS and CDR2 YFSETQ. The CDR3 DNA reads as TGCGCCAGCAGCCGATTGTCCCCTAGCGGGGGGCCCCAAGAGACCCAGTACTTC. Amino acid sequence: CASSRLSPSGGPQETQYF.

The rearrangement links TRBV5-1 to TRBJ2-5; 13 bases line up with TRBD2. The germline V gene has CDR1 SGHRS and CDR2 YFSETQ. This CDR3 has 15 residues. The ends lost 4 bases at V and 4 bases at J; junction bases unmatched: 4. The CDR3 sequence is CASSPGTSGAETQYF. CDR3 nucleotides: TGCGCCAGCAGCCCTGGGACTAGCGGGGCAGAGACCCAGTACTTC.

The rearrangement joins TRBV6-5 to TRBJ2-7; D gene unclear. The CDR3 is 14 amino acids. V was pared by 0 bases and J by 1 base, with 7 bases between. Germline V gene sequence: CDR1 MNHEY, CDR2 SVGAGI. As DNA, the CDR3 is TGTGCCAGCAGTTACTCGCAGTTATCCTACGAGCAGTACTTC. It yields the protein CASSYSQLSYEQYF.

The chain carries TRBV6-4 and TRBJ1-3; D is unclear. Germline V lookup: CDR1 MRHNA, CDR2 SNTAGT. CDR3 length equals 18 residues. V dropped 2 bases and J dropped 1 base, with 18 bases sitting between them. The CDR3 region is CASSDTPLPRGSGNTIYF. CDR3 bases: TGTGCCAGCAGTGACACACCTCTCCCTCGGGGTTCTGGAAACACCATATATTTT.

The CDR3 loop is CASSQGTTAQYF. CDR3 DNA sequence: TGTGCCAGCAGCCAAGGGACAACGGCCCAGTACTTC. This rearrangement joins TRBV14 to TRBJ2-5; maybe TRBD1 (5 bases). Trimming removed 1 base at V and 9 bases at J, with 9 bases between. Germline values: CDR1 SGHDN, CDR2 FVKESK. This CDR3 contains 12 residues.

The genes are TRBV30 and TRBJ1-3, with 8 bases fitting TRBD1. Trimming took 4 bases from V and 1 from J; bases not matched to a gene: 9. Germline V gene sequence: CDR1 GTSNPN, CDR2 SVGIG (reference sequence). The CDR3 loop spans 16 amino acids. CDR3 residues: CAWTEFDRGSGNTIYF. CDR3 in DNA: TGTGCCTGGACCGAATTCGACAGGGGATCTGGAAACACCATATATTTT.

The V gene is TRBV5-1, the J gene TRBJ2-1; 7 nucleotides align to TRBD1. V was pared by 9 bases and J by 4 bases, with 10 bases of the junction left unmatched. The CDR3 consists of 14 residues. Germline CDR1 reads SGHRS; CDR2 reads YFSETQ. CDR3 coding DNA: TGCGCCACCGCCTCCGGGACAGCTTACAATGAGCAGTTCTTC. Translation gives CATASGTAYNEQFF.

The V gene is TRBV7-2, the J gene TRBJ2-5; D is possibly TRBD1 (5 bases). This CDR3 is 15 amino acids long. The V end was cut by 5 bases, the J end by 2 bases, with 15 bases between. CDR1 is SGHTA and CDR2 is FQGNSA in the germline V gene. CDR3 amino acids: CASSRGAQPQETQYF. In DNA form, the CDR3 reads TGTGCCAGCAGCCGTGGGGCACAGCCGCAAGAGACCCAGTACTTC.

Points on this clone: The junction differs from germline at one of its ends, possibly a read error. Other DNA sequences in this sample translate to the same CDR3. The genes are TRBV7-7 and TRBJ2-5, with TRBD2 matching over 15 bases. The germline V gene encodes CDR1 SSHAT and CDR2 FNYEAQ (reference sequence). The CDR3 consists of 15 residues. In nucleotides, the CDR3 is TGTGCTAGCAGCTTGGGACTAGCGGGGGGAGAGACCCAGTACTTC. Its protein is CASSLGLAGGETQYF. The whole variable domain, filled in from reference TRBV7-7 and TRBJ2-5, reads GAGVSQSPRYKVTKRGQDVTLRCDPISSHATLYWYQQALGQGPEFLTYFNYEAQPDKSGLPSDRFSAERPEGSISTLTIQRTEQRDSAMYRCASSLGLAGGETQYFGPGTRLLVL.

The J gene is TRBJ2-3, the V gene TRBV7-2; 12 bases map to TRBD2. The CDR3 sequence is 19 residues long. CDR1 is SGHTA, CDR2 FQGNSA, per germline. V shed 0 bases, J shed 2 bases, and the junction held 9 bases outside the gene matches. CDR3 region: CASSLAGLAGGPSTDTQYF. CDR3 DNA: TGTGCCAGCAGCTTAGCGGGGCTAGCGGGGGGGCCCTCCACAGATACGCAGTATTTT.

V and J are TRBV11-2 and TRBJ1-2, with D possibly being TRBD1 (5 bases). Between the trimmed V and J ends, which lost 4 bases and 5 bases, there was a span of 17 bases. Germline V gene data show CDR1 as SGHAT and CDR2 as FQNNGV. There are 15 residues in the CDR3. The CDR3 nucleotides read TGTGCCAGCAGCTCCCGCCAGGGATGGTTGTATGGCTACACCTTC. It translates to CASSSRQGWLYGYTF.